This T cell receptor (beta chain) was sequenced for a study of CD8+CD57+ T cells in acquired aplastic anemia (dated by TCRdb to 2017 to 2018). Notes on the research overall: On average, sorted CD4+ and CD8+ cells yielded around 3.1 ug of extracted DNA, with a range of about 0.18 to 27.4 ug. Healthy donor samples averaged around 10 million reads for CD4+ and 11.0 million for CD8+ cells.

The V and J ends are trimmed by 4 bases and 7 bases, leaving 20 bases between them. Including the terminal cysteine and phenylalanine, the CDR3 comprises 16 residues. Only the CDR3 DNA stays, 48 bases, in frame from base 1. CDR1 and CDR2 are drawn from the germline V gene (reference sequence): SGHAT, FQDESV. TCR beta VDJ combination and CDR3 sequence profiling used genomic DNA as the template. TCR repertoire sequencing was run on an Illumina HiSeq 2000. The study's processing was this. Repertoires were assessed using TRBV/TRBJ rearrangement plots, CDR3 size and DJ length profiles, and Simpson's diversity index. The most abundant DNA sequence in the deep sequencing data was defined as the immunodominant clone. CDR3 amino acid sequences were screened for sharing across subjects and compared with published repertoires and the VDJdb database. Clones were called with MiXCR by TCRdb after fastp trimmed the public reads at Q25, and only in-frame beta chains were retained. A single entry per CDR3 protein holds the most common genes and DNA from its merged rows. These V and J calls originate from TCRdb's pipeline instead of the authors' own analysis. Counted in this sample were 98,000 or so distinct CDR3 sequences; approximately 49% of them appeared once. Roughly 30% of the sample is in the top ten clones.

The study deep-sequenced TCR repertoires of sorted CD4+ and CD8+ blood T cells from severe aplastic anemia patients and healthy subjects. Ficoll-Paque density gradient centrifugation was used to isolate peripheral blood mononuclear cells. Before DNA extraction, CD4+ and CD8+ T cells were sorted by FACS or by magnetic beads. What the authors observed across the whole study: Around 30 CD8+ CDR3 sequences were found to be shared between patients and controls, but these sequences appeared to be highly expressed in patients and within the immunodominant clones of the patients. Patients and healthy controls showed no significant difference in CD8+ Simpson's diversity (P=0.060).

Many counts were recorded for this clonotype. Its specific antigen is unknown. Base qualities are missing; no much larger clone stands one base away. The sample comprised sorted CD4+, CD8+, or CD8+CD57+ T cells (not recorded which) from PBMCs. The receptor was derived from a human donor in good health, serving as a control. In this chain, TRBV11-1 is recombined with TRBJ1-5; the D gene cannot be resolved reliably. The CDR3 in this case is CASSSEPPNGEQPQHF. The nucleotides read TGTGCCAGCAGCTCAGAGCCCCCAAATGGGGAACAGCCCCAGCATTTT.